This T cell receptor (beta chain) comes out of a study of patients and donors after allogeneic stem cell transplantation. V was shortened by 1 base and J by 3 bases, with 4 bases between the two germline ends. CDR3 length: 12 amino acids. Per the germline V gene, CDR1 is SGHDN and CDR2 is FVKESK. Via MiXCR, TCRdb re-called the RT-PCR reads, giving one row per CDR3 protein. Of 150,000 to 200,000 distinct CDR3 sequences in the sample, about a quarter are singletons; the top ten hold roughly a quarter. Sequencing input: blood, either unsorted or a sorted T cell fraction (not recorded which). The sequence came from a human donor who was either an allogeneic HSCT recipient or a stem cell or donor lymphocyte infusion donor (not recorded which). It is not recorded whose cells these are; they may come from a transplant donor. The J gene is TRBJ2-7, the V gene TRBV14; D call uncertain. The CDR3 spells CASSQGGYEQYF. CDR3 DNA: TGTGCCAGCAGCCAAGGGGGCTACGAGCAGTACTTC.